The 16 T cell receptor beta chains given below trace back to one sample, sequenced in a study of identical twins. TCRdb re-called the 5' RACE reads with MiXCR, one entry per CDR3 protein. The sample contains around 1.7 million distinct CDR3 sequences, about 30% of which appear only once. Sequencing was carried out using cord blood. The receptors come from a newborn girl in good health.

This clonotype has just a few counts. CDR3 region: CASSAERDTLYEQYF. DNA for the CDR3: TGTGCCAGCAGCGCGGAGCGGGACACCCTCTACGAGCAGTACTTC. The chain carries TRBV7-9 and TRBJ2-7; a possible D gene is TRBD2 (7 bases). CDR1 SEHNR and CDR2 FQNEAQ come from the germline V gene (reference sequence). V dropped 5 bases and J dropped 3 bases, with 17 bases sitting between them. The CDR3 runs 15 residues.

V and J are TRBV12-3 or TRBV12-4 and TRBJ1-2; D call uncertain. The CDR3 sequence is 13 residues long. V shed 5 bases and J shed 8 bases, with 15 bases lying between them. CDR3: CASSPPILWGYTF. The CDR3 region has the DNA TGTGCCAGCAGTCCTCCGATCCTCTGGGGCTACACCTTC.

The chain is built from TRBV29-1 and TRBJ1-5, with D unresolved. Trimming cost V 7 bases and J 1 base, with 5 bases left between them. CDR3 length: 11 amino acids. The V gene's germline CDR1 is SQVTM and CDR2 ANQGSEA. The CDR3 DNA sequence: TGCAGCGGCAGGAGCAATCAGCCCCAGCATTTT. It encodes CSGRSNQPQHF. The full variable domain, rest sourced from reference TRBV29-1 and TRBJ1-5, is SAVISQKPSRDICQRGTSLTIQCQVDSQVTMMFWYRQQPGQSLTLIATANQGSEATYESGFVIDKFPISRPNLTFSTLTVSNMSPEDSSIYLCSGRSNQPQHFGDGTRLSIL.

This rearrangement joins TRBV20-1 to TRBJ1-5, with D perhaps TRBD1 (5 bases). From germline, CDR1 is DFQATT and CDR2 SNEGSKA (reference sequence). The CDR3 has 13 amino acids. V gave up 5 bases and J gave up 6 bases, with 14 bases separating them. The CDR3: CSAGGRGGQPQHF. CDR3 in DNA: TGCAGTGCTGGTGGGAGGGGAGGTCAGCCCCAGCATTTT.

J is TRBJ1-6 and V is TRBV6-1, with a possible D match to TRBD1 (6 bases). V lost 8 bases to trimming and J lost 4 bases, with 21 bases between them. Germline loops: CDR1 MNHNS, CDR2 SASEGT. The CDR3 has 17 residues. The CDR3 spells CASFGVGIGGYNSPLHF. The DNA of the CDR3 is TGTGCCAGCTTCGGGGTTGGGATAGGGGGTTATAATTCACCCCTCCACTTT.

This clonotype appeared a few times. The rearrangement links TRBV5-1 to TRBJ2-1, with TRBD2 identical over 7 bases. The germline V gene encodes CDR1 SGHRS and CDR2 YFSETQ. Trimming at V came to 4 bases and at J to 8 bases, leaving 12 bases not matched to a gene. This CDR3 comprises 15 residues. CDR3 sequence: CASSRQTGGLHEQFF. DNA for the CDR3: TGCGCCAGCAGCCGCCAAACGGGGGGTCTTCATGAGCAGTTCTTC.

The chain links TRBV10-3 to TRBJ2-2; the match to TRBD2 covers 11 bases. The CDR3 runs 16 residues. The trim removed 5 bases at V and 2 bases at J, leaving 4 bases unmatched. CDR1 and CDR2 from the germline V gene are ENHRY and SYGVKD. CDR3 bases: TGTGCCATCAGTCCGGGACTAGCGGAAAACACCGGGGAGCTGTTTTTT. Protein product: CAISPGLAENTGELFF.

The rearrangement uses TRBV12-3 or TRBV12-4 and TRBJ1-4, with D maybe TRBD1 (5 bases). The CDR3 is 15 residues long. The germline V and J ends were trimmed by 7 bases and 8 bases, with 20 bases remaining between them. The CDR3 DNA reads TGTGCCAGCAATTCCCCTACAGGCGGGGGGGAAAAACTGTTTTTT. Its protein is CASNSPTGGGEKLFF.

V and J are TRBV7-8 and TRBJ2-7; D uncertain. This CDR3 is built from 17 residues. The V end was cut by 2 bases, the J end by 1 base, with 18 bases between. CDR1 and CDR2 from the germline V gene are SGHVS and FQNEAQ. The CDR3 spells CASSLYGVGSPSYEQYF. The CDR3 DNA sequence: TGTGCCAGCAGCTTATATGGTGTAGGGTCCCCATCCTACGAGCAGTACTTC.

This clonotype showed up many times. This chain links TRBV20-1 with TRBJ1-1; D call uncertain. This CDR3 is built from 13 residues. Trimming shortened V by 0 bases and J by 1 base, and 6 bases separated the two germline ends. Per germline, CDR1 DFQATT and CDR2 SNEGSKA (reference sequence). CDR3 nucleotide sequence: TGCAGTGCTAGAGATCTGGGGAACACTGAAGCTTTCTTT. Its translation is CSARDLGNTEAFF.

This chain uses TRBV5-1 with TRBJ2-7; D possibly uses TRBD1 or TRBD2 (5 bases each). Trimming took off 2 bases at V and 10 bases at J, with 25 bases between the two ends. Germline V gene sequence: CDR1 SGHRS, CDR2 YFSETQ. This CDR3 is 16 amino acids long. The CDR3 sequence: CASSFSPGPIRGAQYF. The CDR3, as DNA: TGCGCCAGCAGCTTTAGTCCGGGACCCATTAGAGGAGCTCAGTACTTC.

The V gene is TRBV7-2, the J gene TRBJ1-2, with D possibly TRBD1 on 6 matching bases. From germline, CDR1 is SGHTA and CDR2 FQGNSA. Between the trimmed V and J ends, which lost 5 bases and 5 bases, there was a span of 12 bases. This CDR3 is 13 amino acids long. CDR3 in DNA: TGTGCCAGCAGCCCAGAGCAGGGGTATGGCTACACCTTC. It codes for CASSPEQGYGYTF.

J is TRBJ2-4 and V is TRBV15; no definite D call. The end of the DNA is better explained by TRBJ2-7, so the J call may be wrong. The CDR3 has 11 amino acids. CDR1 and CDR2 (germline): LNHNV, YYDKDF (reference sequence). CDR3 in amino acids: CATSSDYEQYF. CDR3 sequence (DNA): TGTGCCACCAGCAGTGACTACGAGCAGTACTTC.

This clonotype came up once. This chain connects TRBV2 to TRBJ1-2; 8 positions agree with TRBD1. The CDR3 is 14 residues long. V was clipped by 8 bases and J by 2 bases; unmatched bases: 7. Germline V CDR1 and CDR2: SNHLY, FYNNEI. CDR3 sequence (DNA): TGTGCCAGCGAGGGACAGGACCGAAACTATGGCTACACCTTC. Protein: CASEGQDRNYGYTF.

V is TRBV28 and J is TRBJ1-4; possible D gene TRBD1, 5 bases. The ends were cut back, 3 bases at V and 7 bases at J, with 15 bases in the middle. The CDR3 length is 15 residues. Germline loops: CDR1 MDHEN, CDR2 SYDVKM. The CDR3 is CASSFADRHIEKLFF. The CDR3 DNA sequence: TGTGCCAGCAGTTTTGCCGACAGACATATTGAAAAACTGTTTTTT.

Only a few counts were recorded for this clonotype. The gene calls are TRBV11-2 and TRBJ2-3; 9 bases fit TRBD2. The CDR3 totals 16 residues. V was clipped by 3 bases and J by 6 bases; unmatched bases: 10. The V gene's germline CDR1 is SGHAT and CDR2 FQNNGV. The CDR3 sequence: CASSFWVAGGPDTQYF. The CDR3, as DNA: TGTGCCAGCAGCTTTTGGGTCGCGGGAGGGCCGGATACGCAGTATTTT.